This T cell receptor beta chain was identified in a study of blood T cell repertoires in COVID-19. Only in-frame clones appear in the TCRdb table, and some are missing; sequencing was by immunoSEQ multiplex PCR. The data hold roughly 250,000 clones, with 65% to 90% observed a single time. Trimming at V came to 7 bases and at J to 5 bases, leaving 12 bases not matched to a gene. The CDR3 runs to 16 residues. From germline, CDR1 is SGHVS and CDR2 FQNEAQ. The sequence was collected from a woman in her 50s with acute or convalescent COVID-19. What was sequenced was peripheral blood. V is TRBV7-8 and J is TRBJ2-2; 8 nucleotides line up with TRBD2. CDR3 coding DNA: TGTGCCAGCATCATTGGGGCGGGAGGTCCGACCGGGGAGCTGTTTTTT. Protein: CASIIGAGGPTGELFF.